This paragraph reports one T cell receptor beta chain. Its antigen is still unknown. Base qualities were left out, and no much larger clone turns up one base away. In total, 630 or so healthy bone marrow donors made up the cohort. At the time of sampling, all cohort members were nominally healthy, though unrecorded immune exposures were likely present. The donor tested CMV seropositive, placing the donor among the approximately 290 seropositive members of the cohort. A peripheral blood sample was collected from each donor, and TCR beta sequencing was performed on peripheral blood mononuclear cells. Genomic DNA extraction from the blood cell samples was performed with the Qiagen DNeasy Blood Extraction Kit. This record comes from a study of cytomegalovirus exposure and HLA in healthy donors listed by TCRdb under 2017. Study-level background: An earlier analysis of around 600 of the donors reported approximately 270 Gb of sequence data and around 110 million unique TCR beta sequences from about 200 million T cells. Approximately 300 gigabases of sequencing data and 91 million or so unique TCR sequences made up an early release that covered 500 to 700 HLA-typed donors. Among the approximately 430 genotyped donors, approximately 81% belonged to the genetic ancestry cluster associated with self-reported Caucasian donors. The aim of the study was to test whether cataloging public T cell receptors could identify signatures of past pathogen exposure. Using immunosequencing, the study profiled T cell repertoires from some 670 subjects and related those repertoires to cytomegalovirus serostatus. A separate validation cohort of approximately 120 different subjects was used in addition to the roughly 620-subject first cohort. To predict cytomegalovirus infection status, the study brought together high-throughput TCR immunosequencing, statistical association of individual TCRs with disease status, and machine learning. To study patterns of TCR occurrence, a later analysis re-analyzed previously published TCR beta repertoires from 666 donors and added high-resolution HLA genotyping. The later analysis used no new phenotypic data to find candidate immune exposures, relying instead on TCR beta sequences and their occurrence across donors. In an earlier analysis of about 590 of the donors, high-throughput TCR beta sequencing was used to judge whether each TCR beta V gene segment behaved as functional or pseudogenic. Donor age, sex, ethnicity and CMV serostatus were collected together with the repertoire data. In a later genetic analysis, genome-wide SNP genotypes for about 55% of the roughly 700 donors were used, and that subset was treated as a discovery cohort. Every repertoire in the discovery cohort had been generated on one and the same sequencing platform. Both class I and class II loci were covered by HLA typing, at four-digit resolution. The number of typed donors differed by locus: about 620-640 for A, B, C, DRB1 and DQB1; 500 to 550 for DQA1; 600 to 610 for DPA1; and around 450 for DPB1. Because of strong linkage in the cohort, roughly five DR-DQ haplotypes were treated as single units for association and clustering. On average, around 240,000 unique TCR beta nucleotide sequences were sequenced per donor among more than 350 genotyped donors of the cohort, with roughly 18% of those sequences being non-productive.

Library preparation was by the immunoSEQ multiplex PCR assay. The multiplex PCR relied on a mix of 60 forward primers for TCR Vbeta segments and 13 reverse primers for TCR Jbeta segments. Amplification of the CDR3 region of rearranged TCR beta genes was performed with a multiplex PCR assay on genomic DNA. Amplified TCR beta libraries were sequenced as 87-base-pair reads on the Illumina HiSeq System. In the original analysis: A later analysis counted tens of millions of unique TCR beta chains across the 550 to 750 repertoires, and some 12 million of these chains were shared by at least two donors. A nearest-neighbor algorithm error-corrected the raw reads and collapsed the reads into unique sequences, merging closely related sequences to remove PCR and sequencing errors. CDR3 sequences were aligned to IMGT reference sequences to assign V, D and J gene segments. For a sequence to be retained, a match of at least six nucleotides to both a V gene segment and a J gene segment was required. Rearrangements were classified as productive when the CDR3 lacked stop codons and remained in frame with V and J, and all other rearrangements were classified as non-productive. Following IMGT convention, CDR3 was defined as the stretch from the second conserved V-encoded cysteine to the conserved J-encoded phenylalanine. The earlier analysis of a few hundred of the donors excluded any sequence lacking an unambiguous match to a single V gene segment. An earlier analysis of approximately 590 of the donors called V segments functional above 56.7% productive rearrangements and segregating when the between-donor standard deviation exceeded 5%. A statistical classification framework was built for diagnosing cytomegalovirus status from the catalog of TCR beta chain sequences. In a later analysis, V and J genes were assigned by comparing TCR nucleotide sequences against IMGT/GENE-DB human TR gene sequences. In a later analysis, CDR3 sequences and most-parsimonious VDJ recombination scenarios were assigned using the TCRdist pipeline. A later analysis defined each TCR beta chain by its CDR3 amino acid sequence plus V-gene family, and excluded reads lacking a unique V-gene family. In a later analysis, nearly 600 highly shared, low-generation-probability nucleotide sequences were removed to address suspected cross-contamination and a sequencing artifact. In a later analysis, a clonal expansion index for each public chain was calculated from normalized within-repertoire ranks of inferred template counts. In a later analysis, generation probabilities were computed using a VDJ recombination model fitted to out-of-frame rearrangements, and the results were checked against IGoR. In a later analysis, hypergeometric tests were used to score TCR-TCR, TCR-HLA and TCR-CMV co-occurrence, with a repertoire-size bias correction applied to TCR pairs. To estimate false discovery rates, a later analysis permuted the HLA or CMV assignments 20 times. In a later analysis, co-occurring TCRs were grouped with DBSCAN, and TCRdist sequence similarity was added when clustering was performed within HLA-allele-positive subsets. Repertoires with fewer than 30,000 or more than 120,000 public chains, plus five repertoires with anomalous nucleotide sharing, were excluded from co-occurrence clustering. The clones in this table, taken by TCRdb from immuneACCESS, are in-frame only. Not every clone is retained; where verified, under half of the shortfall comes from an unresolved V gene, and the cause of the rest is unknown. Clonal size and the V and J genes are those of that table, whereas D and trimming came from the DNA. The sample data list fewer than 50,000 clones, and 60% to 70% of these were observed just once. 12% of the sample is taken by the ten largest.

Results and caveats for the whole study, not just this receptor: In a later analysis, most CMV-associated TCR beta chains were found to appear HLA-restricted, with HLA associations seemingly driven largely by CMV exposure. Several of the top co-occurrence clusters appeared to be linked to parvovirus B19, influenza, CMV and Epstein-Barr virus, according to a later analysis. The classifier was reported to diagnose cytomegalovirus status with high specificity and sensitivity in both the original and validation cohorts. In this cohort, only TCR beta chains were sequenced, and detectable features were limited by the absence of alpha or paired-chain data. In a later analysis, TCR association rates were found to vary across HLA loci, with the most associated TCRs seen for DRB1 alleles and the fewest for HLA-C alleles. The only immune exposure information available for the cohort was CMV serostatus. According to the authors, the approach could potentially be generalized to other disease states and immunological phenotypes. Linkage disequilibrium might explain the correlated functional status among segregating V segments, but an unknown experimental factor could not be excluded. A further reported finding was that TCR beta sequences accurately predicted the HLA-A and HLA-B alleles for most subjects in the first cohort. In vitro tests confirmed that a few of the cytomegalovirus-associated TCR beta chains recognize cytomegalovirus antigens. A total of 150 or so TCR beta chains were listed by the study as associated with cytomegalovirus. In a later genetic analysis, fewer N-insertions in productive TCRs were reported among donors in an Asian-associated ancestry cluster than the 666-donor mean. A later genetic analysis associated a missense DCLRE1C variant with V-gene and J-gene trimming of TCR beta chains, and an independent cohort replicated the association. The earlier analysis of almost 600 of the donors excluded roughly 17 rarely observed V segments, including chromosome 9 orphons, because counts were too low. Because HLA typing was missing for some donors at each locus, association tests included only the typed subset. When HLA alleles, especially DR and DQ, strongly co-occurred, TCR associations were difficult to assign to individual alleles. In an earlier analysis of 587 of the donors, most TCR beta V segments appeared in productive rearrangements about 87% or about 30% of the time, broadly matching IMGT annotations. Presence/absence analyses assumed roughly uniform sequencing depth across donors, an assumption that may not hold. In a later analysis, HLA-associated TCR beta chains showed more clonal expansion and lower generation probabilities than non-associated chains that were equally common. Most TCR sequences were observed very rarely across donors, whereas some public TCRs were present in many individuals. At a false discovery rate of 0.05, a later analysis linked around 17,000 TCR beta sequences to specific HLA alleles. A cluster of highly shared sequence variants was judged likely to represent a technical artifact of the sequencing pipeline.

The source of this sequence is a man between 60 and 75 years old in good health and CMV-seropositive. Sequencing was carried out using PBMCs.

The CDR3 region reads CASSLPGPGTEAFF. The nucleotides are TGTGCCAGCAGCTTACCAGGGCCGGGCACTGAAGCTTTCTTT. Recombination connected TRBV7-2 to TRBJ1-1; the D gene is perhaps TRBD1, on 5 matching bases. V gives up 2 bases and J gives up 4 bases, and the segment between their germline ends measures 11 bases. The germline V gene supplies CDR1 SGHTA and CDR2 FQGNSA. Taken from cysteine to phenylalanine, the CDR3 has 14 residues. Here the CDR3 DNA is all that survives: 42 bases in frame from base 1.